The 21 T cell receptor beta chains below all came from one sample that was sequenced in a study of blood T cell repertoires in COVID-19. TCRdb keeps only in-frame clones here, not all; method: immunoSEQ multiplex PCR. The table shows some 150,000 clones, with 85% occurring only once. Sequencing was carried out using peripheral blood. The receptors derive from a human donor with acute or convalescent COVID-19. The donor label of this sample is uncertain.

The V call is TRBV7-2, the J call TRBJ2-7; D is possibly TRBD2 (6 bases). Trimming removed 0 bases at V and 3 bases at J, with 12 bases between. Germline-derived CDR1 and CDR2 are SGHTA and FQGNSA. CDR3 length equals 15 residues. The CDR3 sequence: CASSLAPGLIYEQYV. DNA of the CDR3: TGTGCCAGCAGCTTAGCGCCGGGACTTATCTACGAGCAGTACGTC.

The chain recombines TRBV6-2 or TRBV6-3 with TRBJ2-1, with 7 bases identical to TRBD2. Germline-derived CDR1 and CDR2 are MNHEY and SVGEGT. V lost 0 bases, J lost 0 bases, and 2 bases stayed unmatched. The length of the CDR3 is 16 residues. The CDR3 sequence is CASSYSLASSYNEQFF. DNA for the CDR3: TGTGCCAGCAGTTACTCACTAGCGAGCTCCTACAATGAGCAGTTCTTC.

The chain couples TRBV30 to TRBJ1-2; 9 positions match TRBD1. With 6 bases clipped from V and 6 bases from J, the junction kept 14 bases outside the gene matches. Per germline, CDR1 GTSNPN and CDR2 SVGIG (reference sequence). The CDR3 extends over 15 amino acids. CDR3 DNA sequence: TGTGCCTGTCTAACCTGGGACAGGGTCTTTGATGGCTACACCTTC. Its protein is CACLTWDRVFDGYTF.

The chain is built from TRBV4-2 and TRBJ2-6; D might be TRBD1 (5 bases). Germline-derived CDR1 and CDR2 are LGHNA and YNFKEQ. CDR3 length: 16 residues. Trimming left V 4 bases short and J 0 bases short, with 10 bases between. CDR3 bases: TGTGCCAGCAGCCGGACATCAAGCTCTGGGGCCAACGTCCTGACTTTC. Translation gives CASSRTSSSGANVLTF.

The chain recombines TRBV12-3 or TRBV12-4 with TRBJ1-2; 7 positions agree with TRBD1. The CDR3 sequence is 13 residues long. V was clipped by 9 bases and J by 4 bases; unmatched bases: 8. The CDR3 region is CASSTGSTYGYTF. Written as DNA, the CDR3 is TGTGCCAGTTCGACAGGGTCGACCTATGGCTACACCTTC.

The chain carries TRBV28 and TRBJ1-5, with TRBD1 identical over 7 bases. Germline V gene lookup returns CDR1 MDHEN and CDR2 SYDVKM. The CDR3 totals 14 residues. J gave up 5 bases and V 7 bases, and 8 bases lay outside the gene matches. The CDR3 spells CASINPTGHQPQHF. The CDR3 DNA is TGTGCCAGCATTAACCCGACAGGGCATCAGCCCCAGCATTTT.

In DNA, the CDR3 is TGTGCCAGCAGCTCAGACAGGGTTTATAATTCACCCCTCCACTTT. Translation gives CASSSDRVYNSPLHF. J is TRBJ1-6 and V is TRBV11-2; TRBD1 agrees at 7 bases. The CDR3 runs to 15 residues. V dropped 4 bases and J dropped 4; count of bases not matched to a gene: 4. Looked up from germline, CDR1 is SGHAT and CDR2 is FQNNGV.

The sample holds a few counts of this clone. The genes are TRBV7-2 and TRBJ2-7; D is undetermined. The germline gives CDR1 SGHTA, CDR2 FQGNSA. The CDR3 is 14 residues long. V was pared by 2 bases and J by 1 base, with 9 bases between. This CDR3 reads CASSLISTSYEQYV. The CDR3 nucleotides are TGTGCCAGCAGCTTAATTTCGACTTCCTACGAGCAGTACGTC.

The chain links TRBV6-2 or TRBV6-3 to TRBJ2-3, with 7 positions matching TRBD1. Unmatched junction bases numbered 9, after V lost 2 bases and J lost 4 bases. This CDR3 spans 16 amino acids. Germline V gives CDR1 MNHEY, CDR2 SVGEGT. The DNA for the CDR3 is TGTGCCAGCAGTTACGGTGAGGGGGCCGGTGCAGATACGCAGTATTTT. This translates into CASSYGEGAGADTQYF.

The chain couples TRBV4-3 to TRBJ2-1; 11 bases map to TRBD2. Per germline, CDR1 LGHNA and CDR2 YSLEER. V was clipped by 6 bases and J by 5 bases; unmatched bases: 6. This CDR3 is built from 15 residues. CDR3 coding DNA: TGCGCCAGCAGAATGGGACTAGCGGTTAACAATGAGCAGTTCTTC. Amino acids: CASRMGLAVNNEQFF.

This sequence joins TRBV6-5 and TRBJ1-2; the D is unclear. The CDR3 length is 13 residues. Trimming removed 5 bases at V and 7 bases at J, with 14 bases between. Germline V gene lookup returns CDR1 MNHEY and CDR2 SVGAGI. CDR3 loop: CASSPLTVSGYTF. DNA for the CDR3: TGTGCCAGCAGTCCCCTCACGGTGAGTGGCTACACCTTC.

J is TRBJ1-3 and V is TRBV12-3 or TRBV12-4; D is undetermined. V was cut by 3 bases and J by 5 bases, with 8 bases left in between. CDR3 length equals 13 residues. The CDR3 spells CASSFWARNTIYF. The CDR3 bases are TGTGCCAGCAGTTTCTGGGCCCGAAACACCATATATTTT.

This clone was found a few times. CDR3 region: CASSWTGTNYNEQFF. The CDR3 DNA is TGTGCCAGCAGTTGGACAGGGACGAACTACAATGAGCAGTTCTTC. This chain uses TRBV13 with TRBJ2-1; TRBD1 aligns across 8 bases. Germline loops: CDR1 PRHDT, CDR2 FYEKMQ (reference sequence). CDR3 length: 15 amino acids. Trimming at V came to 6 bases and at J to 3 bases, leaving 7 bases not matched to a gene.

The chain is built from TRBV7-8 and TRBJ1-6; 9 bases line up with TRBD1. The CDR3 is made up of 16 amino acids. The trim removed 5 bases at V and 4 bases at J, leaving 6 bases unmatched. Looked up from germline, CDR1 is SGHVS and CDR2 is FQNEAQ. For the CDR3, the DNA is TGTGCCAGCAGCGTACGGACAGGGGCGTATAATTCACCCCTCCACTTT. This encodes CASSVRTGAYNSPLHF.

This chain joins TRBV6-2 or TRBV6-3 and TRBJ1-6; 9 positions agree with TRBD1. Germline V lookup: CDR1 MNHEY, CDR2 SVGEGT. Trimming removed 5 bases from V and 4 bases from J; junction bases left unmatched: 6. This CDR3 contains 16 residues. The CDR3: CASSTGQGFYNSPLHF. The CDR3 DNA sequence: TGTGCCAGCAGTACAGGACAGGGGTTTTATAATTCACCCCTCCACTTT.

In regard to this clone: Other nucleotide sequences in the sample specify the same CDR3. This chain connects TRBV9 to TRBJ1-2, with D possibly matching TRBD1 (6 bases). Germline CDR1 and CDR2: SGDLS and YYNGEE. CDR3 length equals 16 residues. The V end was cut by 0 bases, the J end by 2 bases, with 14 bases between. The CDR3 reads CASSVGVNRDNYGYTF. The CDR3 nucleotides read TGTGCCAGCAGCGTAGGGGTCAACAGGGACAACTATGGCTACACCTTC.

The V and J genes are TRBV28 and TRBJ1-1, with D maybe TRBD1 (6 bases). With 0 bases removed from V and 1 base from J, the gap between germline ends came to 12 bases. Germline-derived CDR1 and CDR2 are MDHEN and SYDVKM. This CDR3 contains 16 residues. CDR3 nucleotides: TGTGCCAGCAGTTTATGGTCGCAGGGGACGAACACTGAAGCTTTCTTT. Translated, it gives CASSLWSQGTNTEAFF.

The chain couples TRBV7-2 to TRBJ2-5; 7 positions agree with TRBD1. With 8 bases clipped from V and 5 bases from J, the junction kept 8 bases outside the gene matches. The CDR3 contains 13 residues. Germline assignment: CDR1 SGHTA and CDR2 FQGNSA. In DNA, the CDR3 is TGTGCCAGCCACCAAGGGGGCTGGGAGACCCAGTACTTC. This codes for CASHQGGWETQYF.

A single count supports this clone. The genes are TRBV18 and TRBJ2-1, with 7 bases that match TRBD2. Germline V CDR1 and CDR2: KGHSH, LQKENI. CDR3 length: 13 residues. J lost 15 bases, V lost 2 bases, and 10 bases had no gene match. The chain's CDR3 is CASSPETSWGRFF. The CDR3 DNA is TGTGCCAGCTCACCAGAGACTAGCTGGGGACGGTTCTTC.

The chain employs TRBV19 and TRBJ2-2; 8 positions agree with TRBD2. Germline lookup yields CDR1 LNHDA and CDR2 SQIVND (reference sequence). Trimming removed 6 bases from V and 3 bases from J; junction bases left unmatched: 6. This CDR3 has 15 residues. The CDR3 protein is CASRIGGAYTGELFF. The CDR3 region has the DNA TGTGCCAGTAGGATCGGGGGGGCGTACACCGGGGAGCTGTTTTTT.

V gene TRBV19 combines with J gene TRBJ1-4; D is unresolved. This CDR3 spans 13 amino acids. From germline, CDR1 is LNHDA and CDR2 SQIVND (reference sequence). Trimming pared 6 bases from V and 6 bases from J, leaving 11 bases between. CDR3 sequence (DNA): TGTGCCAGTAGCATCGGGATTGATGAAAAACTGTTTTTT. Translated, it gives CASSIGIDEKLFF.